Listed below are T cell receptor beta chains from one sample, sequenced in a study of lymphopenia after photon versus proton radiotherapy. Assay used: immunoSEQ multiplex PCR; TCRdb lists only in-frame clones, some missing. The sample includes 150,000 or so clones, less than 90% of them seen just once. The sample in question was peripheral blood, obtained from a patient treated with photon-based radiotherapy. Receptors originate from a man aged 45 to 65 with gastric cancer. Both conserved end residues are part of each CDR3. The D gene is left open where the match is weak. Expanded clones get a size class; other rows say once, few or many, or leave the size out.

>TRBJ1-3|TRBV10-1|few|-
TGCGCCAGCAGTGAGTCGAAAGGGAACTCTGGAAACACCATATATTTT
CASSESKGNSGNTIYF
>TRBJ2-7|TRBV19|-|TRBD2
TGTGCCAGTAGTAGGGGGGAGGGAGGTTCCTACGAGCAGTACTTC
CASSRGEGGSYEQYF
>TRBJ1-2|TRBV7-2|-|-
TGTGCCAGCAGCTCCACCGGGACGACCTATGGCTACACCTTC
CASSSTGTTYGYTF
>TRBJ2-2|TRBV19|-|TRBD2
TGTGCCAGTAGTCCACCTAGCGGGAGGGTAACCGGGGAGCTGTTTTTT
CASSPPSGRVTGELFF
>TRBJ1-1|TRBV19|-|-
TGTGCCAGTAGTCCACGACCGGGACACCGGACGGGGGAAGCTTTCTTT
CASSPRPGHRTGEAFF
>TRBJ1-5|TRBV28|-|-
TGTGCCAGCAGTTTATTACCCCTCCGAGAGGCAGGCTTTAGCAATCAGCCCCAGCATTTT
CASSLLPLREAGFSNQPQHF
>TRBJ2-4|TRBV6-6|-|-
TGTGCCAGCAGTTACGGTGGGGCGGGAAACATTCAGTACTTC
CASSYGGAGNIQYF
>TRBJ2-3|TRBV7-9|-|TRBD2
TGTGCCAGCAGTGACAGCGGGATAACAGATACGCAGTATTTT
CASSDSGITDTQYF
>TRBJ2-1|TRBV2|-|TRBD1
TGTGCCAGCAGTGTACAGACAGGGAACGATGAGCAGTTCTTC
CASSVQTGNDEQFF
>TRBJ2-1|TRBV5-1|-|TRBD2
TGCGCCAGCAGCGGAGGGACTAGCGGGAGGGCCGGTAATGAGCAGTTCTTC
CASSGGTSGRAGNEQFF
>TRBJ2-6|TRBV11-2|-|-
TGTGCCAGCAGCTTAGCGGTCCACTCTGGGGCCAACGTCCTGACTTTC
CASSLAVHSGANVLTF
>TRBJ1-4|TRBV4-2|-|-
TGTGCCAGCAGCCCCGGCGGGGCAGGGGAAAAACTGTTTTTT
CASSPGGAGEKLFF
>TRBJ1-1|TRBV29-1|-|-
TGCAGCGTTGACTCGCGGGGCACTGAAGCTTTCTTT
CSVDSRGTEAFF
>TRBJ1-3|TRBV29-1|-|-
TGCAGCGTTGCAGCCTCTGGAAACACCATATATTTT
CSVAASGNTIYF
>TRBJ1-1|TRBV28|-|-
TGTGCCAGCAGTTTAGTCGGGGGTCGGAACACTGAAGCTTTCTTT
CASSLVGGRNTEAFF
>TRBJ2-7|TRBV23-1|-|-
TGCGCCAGCAGTCAATGTAAAGTCTGCTACGAGCAGTACTTC
CASSQCKVCYEQYF
>TRBJ1-4|TRBV5-8|-|TRBD1
TGTGCCAGCATTCTGGACAGGGCTAATGAAAAACTGTTTTTT
CASILDRANEKLFF
>TRBJ2-7|TRBV5-8|-|-
TGTGCCAGCAGCTTGGCCAATGCCGTGGGAGAGCAGTACTTC
CASSLANAVGEQYF
>TRBJ1-5|TRBV19|-|TRBD1
TGTGCCAGTAGCCGTCTGAGGGGACAGGGGGCAGACCAGCCCCAGCATTTT
CASSRLRGQGADQPQHF
>TRBJ2-5|TRBV2|-|TRBD2
TGTGCCTCCCCGTCCGGACTAGCGGGTATGGGTCGGGAGACCCAGTACTTC
CASPSGLAGMGRETQYF
>TRBJ1-5|TRBV6-5|-|TRBD1
TGTGCCAGCAGTTATCACAGGGGAACGGAGCCCCAGCATTTT
CASSYHRGTEPQHF
>TRBJ2-7|TRBV6-5|-|TRBD2
TGTGCCAGCAGTTACTCTTCCCTAGCGGGAGTCGAGCAGTACTTC
CASSYSSLAGVEQYF
>TRBJ2-3|TRBV5-1|-|-
TGCGCCAGCGCTCTCCAGGGTGTTCGGAGCACAGATACGCAGTATTTT
CASALQGVRSTDTQYF
>TRBJ1-2|TRBV6-5|few|-
TGTGCCAGCAGTACCCTGTCAGGGGACTATGGCTACACCTTC
CASSTLSGDYGYTF
>TRBJ2-2|TRBV18|-|TRBD1
TGTGCCAGCTCACCACAGGCAGGGGGCCGTACCGGGGAGCTGTTTTTT
CASSPQAGGRTGELFF
>TRBJ2-1|TRBV9|-|-
TGTGCCAGCAGCGTAGAGGGGTTGGGTGAGCAGTTCTTC
CASSVEGLGEQFF
>TRBJ1-2|TRBV19|few|-
TGTGCCAGTAGAGCGGACAGTCTTAACTATGGCTACACCTTC
CASRADSLNYGYTF
>TRBJ2-7|TRBV6-4|-|-
TGTGCCAGCTCCCGAGGTTGGGGGCGCGAGCAGTACTTC
CASSRGWGREQYF
>TRBJ1-2|TRBV28|-|TRBD1
TGTGCCAGCAGTTTAACAGGGGGCGCGGGCTATGGCTACACCTTC
CASSLTGGAGYGYTF
>TRBJ2-1|TRBV5-4|-|TRBD2
TGTGCCAGCAGCCGGGGACTAGCGGGAGCAGTCACCTACAATGAGCAGTTCTTC
CASSRGLAGAVTYNEQFF
>TRBJ1-1|TRBV2|-|-
TGTGCCAGCGCCTTGGGGGGCAAAACTGAAGCTTTCTTT
CASALGGKTEAFF
>TRBJ2-7|TRBV7-2|-|-
TGTGCCAGCAGCTTAATCCCTTTCTCCTACGAGCAGTACTTC
CASSLIPFSYEQYF
>TRBJ1-1|TRBV19|-|TRBD1
TGTGCCAGTAAGGAGGGGGCGGCCACTGAAGCTTTCTTT
CASKEGAATEAFF
>TRBJ1-5|TRBV19|-|TRBD1
TGTGCCAGTAGTAGTGGGACAGGGTCCCAGCCCCAGCATTTT
CASSSGTGSQPQHF
>TRBJ1-4|TRBV5-1|-|-
TGCGCCAGCAGCTTGAATGTTGGGGGTGAAAAACTGTTTTTT
CASSLNVGGEKLFF
>TRBJ2-5|TRBV10-3|-|-
TGTGCCATCAGTGAGTTCCGGGACCAAGAGACCCAGTACTTC
CAISEFRDQETQYF
>TRBJ2-3|TRBV15|-|TRBD1
TGTGCCACCAGCACCCTGTGGACAGGTAGCACAGATACGCAGTATTTT
CATSTLWTGSTDTQYF
>TRBJ2-3|TRBV16|-|TRBD2
TGTGCCAGCAGCCGAGGACTAGCGGGAGGGCTGGCAGATACGCAGTATTTT
CASSRGLAGGLADTQYF
>TRBJ1-5|TRBV27|-|-
TGTGCCAGCAGTTTATCGGGACACCTGGACAATCAGCCCCAGCATTTT
CASSLSGHLDNQPQHF
>TRBJ2-2|TRBV7-2|-|-
TGTGCCAGCAGGCTTAGCACTTCCGGGGAGCTGTTTTTT
CASRLSTSGELFF
>TRBJ2-1|TRBV5-4|-|TRBD1
TGTGCCAGCAGCGAACCGGGACAGTCCTACAATGAGCAGTTCTTC
CASSEPGQSYNEQFF
>TRBJ2-3|TRBV2|-|-
TGTGCCAGAGGAGGGTCGGGCACAGATACGCAGTATTTT
CARGGSGTDTQYF
>TRBJ1-2|TRBV21-1|-|-
TGTGCCAGCAGCAAAGTGGGACAGGGAAAACCCCTTAACTATGGCTACACCTTC
CASSKVGQGKPLNYGYTF
>TRBJ2-5|TRBV7-9|-|-
TGTGCCAGCAGCTTAAATACTAGACCAGGCGGAGAGACCCAGTACTTC
CASSLNTRPGGETQYF
>TRBJ1-2|TRBV27|-|-
TGTGCCAGCAGCCGAGTGGGGGCCTACTATGGCTACACCTTC
CASSRVGAYYGYTF
>TRBJ1-2|TRBV14|-|TRBD1
TGTGCCAGCAGCCCGACAGGGGGTAGCTATGGCTACACCTTC
CASSPTGGSYGYTF